This entry lists 16 T cell receptor beta chains sequenced from one sample in a study of siplizumab effects on memory and regulatory T cells. Libraries were prepared by immunoSEQ multiplex PCR; TCRdb keeps only in-frame clonotypes and omits some of them. The repertoire consists of 60,000 or so clones, with more than 80% occurring once and the leading ten covering about two fifths. Sequencing used CD8+ T cells sorted from blood. These receptors originate from a human donor in good health.

The genes are TRBV28 and TRBJ1-4; D remains unclear. V was shortened by 3 bases and J by 11 bases, with 13 bases between the two germline ends. Germline loops: CDR1 MDHEN, CDR2 SYDVKM. The CDR3 runs to 13 residues. In nucleotides, the CDR3 is TGTGCCAGCAGTTTTCGTGTCCGAGATAAACTGTTTTTT. This translates into CASSFRVRDKLFF.

The chain recombines TRBV7-9 with TRBJ1-2, with 7 bases fitting TRBD1. The germline CDR1 and CDR2 sequences are SEHNR and FQNEAQ (reference sequence). The CDR3 spans 12 residues. Trimming removed 11 bases from V and 3 bases from J; junction bases left unmatched: 6. The CDR3 DNA sequence: TGTGCCGGACAAGACAGGGACTATGGCTACACCTTC. It encodes CAGQDRDYGYTF.

In this sample, this clone turned up once. V usage is TRBV7-2 and J usage is TRBJ2-3, with D unresolved. Trimming removed 1 base at V and 2 bases at J, with 10 bases between. Germline V lookup: CDR1 SGHTA, CDR2 FQGNSA. This CDR3 comprises 15 residues. The CDR3 nucleotides read TGTGCCAGCAGCTTAGTTAGTAGTACCACAGATACGCAGTATTTT. Translating it yields CASSLVSSTTDTQYF.

The V gene is TRBV4-2, the J gene TRBJ2-7, with 10 bases lining up with TRBD1. Germline values: CDR1 LGHNA, CDR2 YNFKEQ. The V segment lost 2 bases and the J segment 4 bases; nucleotides outside the gene matches: 8. The length of the CDR3 is 16 residues. CDR3 bases: TGTGCCAGCAGCCAACATCCGGGACAGGGGCGTTACGAGCAGTACTTC. This translates into CASSQHPGQGRYEQYF.

The chain carries TRBV5-1 and TRBJ2-7; D gene ambiguous. Per germline, CDR1 SGHRS and CDR2 YFSETQ. Trimming removed 0 bases from V and 3 bases from J, with 7 bases in between. This CDR3 spans 13 amino acids. CDR3 amino acids: CASSLGEHYEQYF. CDR3 bases: TGCGCCAGCAGCTTGGGCGAACACTACGAGCAGTACTTC.

V is TRBV29-1 and J is TRBJ2-3; D perhaps matches TRBD2 (6 bases). Germline assignment: CDR1 SQVTM and CDR2 ANQGSEA. The CDR3 contains 16 residues. V was pared by 7 bases and J by 0 bases, with 20 bases between. The CDR3 sequence: CSAWGVLTESTDTQYF. Here the CDR3 DNA reads TGCAGCGCGTGGGGGGTTCTGACAGAAAGCACAGATACGCAGTATTTT.

J is TRBJ1-1 and V is TRBV25-1, with 8 positions matching TRBD1. Looked up from germline, CDR1 is MGHDK and CDR2 is SYGVNS. The CDR3 sequence is 12 residues long. V was clipped by 4 bases and J by 8 bases; unmatched bases: 3. The CDR3 DNA is TGTGCCAGCAGTGGGCGGGACAGGGAAGCTTTCTTT. This translates into CASSGRDREAFF.

V usage is TRBV5-1 and J usage is TRBJ2-3, with TRBD2 identical over 7 bases. The CDR3 runs 16 residues. The germline CDR1 and CDR2 sequences are SGHRS and YFSETQ. V shed 3 bases and J 4 bases; nucleotides not matched to a gene: 11. This CDR3 is CASSSGWRESADTQYF. For the CDR3, the DNA is TGCGCCAGCAGCTCGGGGTGGCGGGAGAGTGCAGATACGCAGTATTTT. Variable domain in full (rest from reference TRBV5-1 and TRBJ2-3): KAGVTQTPRYLIKTRGQQVTLSCSPISGHRSVSWYQQTPGQGLQFLFEYFSETQRNKGNFPGRFSGRQFSNSRSEMNVSTLELGDSALYLCASSSGWRESADTQYFGPGTRLTVL.

This sequence joins TRBV27 and TRBJ1-2; TRBD1 might be the D (5 bases). This CDR3 spans 14 amino acids. V was cut by 5 bases and J by 2 bases, with 12 bases left in between. Per germline, CDR1 MNHEY and CDR2 SMNVEV (reference sequence). Written as DNA, the CDR3 is TGTGCCAGCAGTGGGAAGGACACCAACTATGGCTACACCTTC. Protein sequence: CASSGKDTNYGYTF.

The chain recombines TRBV28 with TRBJ2-7; 11 nucleotides match TRBD2. V gave up 7 bases and J gave up 4 bases; unmatched junction bases: 6. Germline V gene sequence: CDR1 MDHEN, CDR2 SYDVKM. This CDR3 is 14 amino acids long. The CDR3 reads CASTQLAGAYEQYF. DNA of the CDR3: TGTGCCAGCACCCAACTAGCGGGAGCTTACGAGCAGTACTTC.

The CDR3 DNA sequence: TGTGCCAGCAGCTTGCGCGCAGGACCCTACAATGAGCAGTTCTTC. Encoded protein: CASSLRAGPYNEQFF. This sequence joins TRBV5-6 and TRBJ2-1; D is uncertain. V lost 1 base and J lost 2, with 10 bases in between. CDR1 is SGHDT, CDR2 YYEEEE, per germline. The CDR3 contains 15 residues.

J is TRBJ1-5 and V is TRBV2; the D gene is possibly TRBD1 (5 bases). Germline values: CDR1 SNHLY, CDR2 FYNNEI. This CDR3 is 16 amino acids long. The ends were cut back, 3 bases at V and 7 bases at J, with 19 bases in the middle. The CDR3 sequence: CASSDEGPNSGQPQHF. CDR3 DNA sequence: TGTGCCAGCAGTGATGAGGGACCTAACTCCGGACAGCCCCAGCATTTT.

V is TRBV21-1 and J is TRBJ1-1. TRBV21-1 is a pseudogene locus. This CDR3 comprises 11 residues. The CDR3 spells CASSAGTEAFF. The CDR3, as DNA: TGTGCCAGCAGCGCGGGCACTGAAGCTTTCTTT.

The chain combines TRBV19 with TRBJ2-1; the D gene is possibly TRBD2 (5 bases). The CDR3 is made up of 12 amino acids. V lost 5 bases and J 7 bases, leaving 9 bases between the germline ends. From germline, CDR1 is LNHDA and CDR2 SQIVND (reference sequence). The DNA of the CDR3 is TGTGCCAGTAGTGTGCGGGCAAATGAGCAGTTCTTC. This gives the protein CASSVRANEQFF. The entire variable domain, with the rest obtained from reference TRBV19 and TRBJ2-1, is as follows: DGGITQSPKYLFRKEGQNVTLSCEQNLNHDAMYWYRQDPGQGLRLIYYSQIVNDFQKGDIAEGYSVSREKKESFPLTVTSAQKNPTAFYLCASSVRANEQFFGPGTRLTVL.

In its sample, this clone was seen once. V usage is TRBV15 and J usage is TRBJ2-3; possibly TRBD1 for D (5 bases). The germline CDR1 and CDR2 sequences are LNHNV and YYDKDF (reference sequence). Trimming stripped 4 bases from V and 2 bases from J, with 16 bases between. The length of the CDR3 is 16 residues. The CDR3 loop reads CATSIGHRTITDTQYF. The CDR3 nucleotides are TGTGCCACCAGCATCGGGCACAGGACGATCACAGATACGCAGTATTTT.

V is TRBV29-1 and J is TRBJ1-1; no clear D gene. Germline CDR1 SQVTM, CDR2 ANQGSEA. CDR3 length: 11 amino acids. Trimming took off 3 bases at V and 0 bases at J, with 2 bases between the two ends. This CDR3 is CSVDVNTEAFF. The CDR3 DNA follows: TGCAGCGTTGATGTGAACACTGAAGCTTTCTTT.